This is a list of T cell receptor beta chains from one sample in a study of identical twins. One entry per CDR3 protein results from TCRdb running MiXCR on the 5' RACE reads. This sample yields 550,000 to 700,000 distinct CDR3 sequences, of which approximately 21% are seen a single time; about 4.5% belongs to the top ten. Another study also made use of these data, one on T cells expressing NK-cell markers.

Sequencing was performed on PBMCs. Source of these receptors: a woman aged 18-29 years in good health. The CDR3 runs from the conserved cysteine through the conserved F or W. D genes are given only for firm matches. Clone sizes are given selectively: once, few, many, or a class where the clone is expanded.

D	V	size	J	DNA	CDR3
NA	TRBV6-5	NA	TRBJ1-2	TGTGCCAGCAGTTACTCGAGGGTTAACTATGGCTACACCTTC	CASSYSRVNYGYTF
TRBD1	TRBV3-1	NA	TRBJ1-1	TGTGCCAGCAGCTTGGGACAGATCTACACTGAAGCTTTCTTT	CASSLGQIYTEAFF
TRBD1	TRBV10-2	few	TRBJ2-1	TGCGCCAGCACCGGGACAGGAGACCAATACAATGAGCAGTTCTTC	CASTGTGDQYNEQFF
NA	TRBV7-9	few	TRBJ2-7	TGTGCCAGCAGCTTAGTACCGCGTCTCTCCTACGAGCAGTACTTC	CASSLVPRLSYEQYF
NA	TRBV12-3/TRBV12-4	few	TRBJ2-2	TGTGCCAGCAGTAAGGACACCTCGAACACCGGGGAGCTGTTTTTT	CASSKDTSNTGELFF
NA	TRBV12-3/TRBV12-4	NA	TRBJ1-6	TGTGCCAGCAGCCGAGAAGGCTCACCCCTCCACTTT	CASSREGSPLHF
TRBD2	TRBV29-1	NA	TRBJ2-1	TGCGCCGGTGGGCTAGCGGGAGACTCCCAGTTCTTC	CAGGLAGDSQFF
TRBD2	TRBV6-1	NA	TRBJ2-4	TGTGCCAGCAGACCCCTGGGGGGGTACCTCAAAAACATTCAGTACTTC	CASRPLGGYLKNIQYF
TRBD1	TRBV6-5	few	TRBJ2-1	TGTGCCAGCAACAGGGGTGGGAATGAGCAGTTCTTC	CASNRGGNEQFF
TRBD1	TRBV27	NA	TRBJ2-1	TGTGCCAGCAGTTTATCCGCGACAGGGGGGATTAATGAGCAGTTCTTC	CASSLSATGGINEQFF
TRBD1	TRBV28	NA	TRBJ2-5	TGTGCCAGCAGTACACGGGACAGGGGCGAGACCCAGTACTTC	CASSTRDRGETQYF
NA	TRBV9	NA	TRBJ2-1	TGTGCCAGCAGCGTAGATGGGGGAAACTACAATGAGCAGTTCTTC	CASSVDGGNYNEQFF
TRBD1	TRBV6-2/TRBV6-3	NA	TRBJ2-6	TGTGCCAGCAGTCGTGCCGGACAGGGGGCGGCTGGGGCCAACGTCCTGACTTTC	CASSRAGQGAAGANVLTF
NA	TRBV7-8	few	TRBJ2-5	TGTGCCAGCAGCCCTCTAGTGGAGATAGAAGAGACCCAGTACTTC	CASSPLVEIEETQYF
NA	TRBV20-1	NA	TRBJ2-1	TGCAGTGCCAGGACCAAGTTGTATGAGCAGTTCTTC	CSARTKLYEQFF
NA	TRBV4-2	NA	TRBJ2-2	TGTGCCAGCAGCCAAGAGAAAGGCGGGGAGCTGTTTTTT	CASSQEKGGELFF
NA	TRBV5-1	few	TRBJ2-4	TGCGCCAGCAGCCGCCTCCGGGACAACACAAACAAAAACATTCAGTACTTC	CASSRLRDNTNKNIQYF
TRBD1	TRBV12-3/TRBV12-4	NA	TRBJ2-5	TGTGCCAGCAGTTTGGGAACAGGGGTTTCGGAGACCCAGTACTTC	CASSLGTGVSETQYF
TRBD2	TRBV4-2	many	TRBJ2-3	TGTGCCAGCAGCCAAGATCCGCGGGGGGGAGGCACAGATACGCAGTATTTT	CASSQDPRGGGTDTQYF
NA	TRBV5-4	NA	TRBJ2-2	TGTGCCAGCAGCTTGGCCGCCGGGGCCGGGGAGCTGTTTTTT	CASSLAAGAGELFF
TRBD1	TRBV12-3/TRBV12-4	NA	TRBJ2-7	TGTGCCAGCAGTCCTCACAGGGGGCGAGAGCAGTACTTC	CASSPHRGREQYF
NA	TRBV5-8	NA	TRBJ1-2	TGTGCCAGCAGCTCCCTCTCAGGGCCCTATGGCTACACCTTC	CASSSLSGPYGYTF
NA	TRBV2	many	TRBJ2-7	TGTGCCAGCAGTGCCCCGTCGACGTCGTACGAGCAGTACTTC	CASSAPSTSYEQYF
TRBD1	TRBV20-1	few	TRBJ2-3	TGCAGTGCTAGCTCCTATTTCGGACAGGCCAGCACAGATACGCAGTATTTT	CSASSYFGQASTDTQYF
NA	TRBV6-5	many	TRBJ2-3	TGTGCCAGCAGTTACTCTCGGAGCACAGATACGCAGTATTTT	CASSYSRSTDTQYF
TRBD2	TRBV6-4	NA	TRBJ2-1	TGTGCCAGCAGTCCATGGACTAGCGGGAAGGGTGAGCAGTTCTTC	CASSPWTSGKGEQFF
NA	TRBV6-5	NA	TRBJ1-1	TGTGCAACGGGGGGGGACACTGAAGCTTTCTTT	CATGGDTEAFF
NA	TRBV29-1	NA	TRBJ2-3	TGCAGCGTTGTGGGTTGGCGGGTGATCCCTAGCACAGATACGCAGTATTTT	CSVVGWRVIPSTDTQYF
TRBD2	TRBV9	few	TRBJ2-7	TGTGCCAGCAGCGCCCGAGGTTCGGGAGGGTACTACGAGCAGTACTTC	CASSARGSGGYYEQYF
TRBD1	TRBV7-2	NA	TRBJ2-7	TGTGCCAGCAGCTTAGCGCAGTCGATCGGGACAGGGATCTACGAGCAGTACTTC	CASSLAQSIGTGIYEQYF
TRBD2	TRBV7-3	NA	TRBJ2-3	TGTGCCAGCAGCCCCGAGGGACTAGCCACAGATACGCAGTATTTT	CASSPEGLATDTQYF
NA	TRBV4-3	many	TRBJ1-1	TGCGCCAGCAGCCAAGACCCCAGTGACACTGAAGCTTTCTTT	CASSQDPSDTEAFF
NA	TRBV6-5	few	TRBJ2-7	TGTGCCAGTCGAGGGTTCTACTACGAGCAGTACTTC	CASRGFYYEQYF
NA	TRBV5-1	few	TRBJ2-7	TGCGCCAGCAGCCGCCTGGACAGCCACTCCTACGAGCAGTACTTC	CASSRLDSHSYEQYF
NA	TRBV10-3	few	TRBJ2-3	TGTGCCATCAGTGAGGGCCTTAGCACAGATACGCAGTATTTT	CAISEGLSTDTQYF
NA	TRBV11-2	NA	TRBJ2-1	TGTGCCAGCAGCTCCCCTTTTAGGTCCTCCTACAATGAGCAGTTCTTC	CASSSPFRSSYNEQFF
NA	TRBV29-1	many	TRBJ2-3	TGCAGCGTTGAAAGAGCTGGGGGCACAGATACGCAGTATTTT	CSVERAGGTDTQYF
NA	TRBV12-3/TRBV12-4	NA	TRBJ1-2	TGTGCCAGCAGTTTAGTTCCCAGAAACTATGGCTACACCTTC	CASSLVPRNYGYTF
NA	TRBV9	few	TRBJ1-1	TGTGCCAGCAGCCCCCGCAGGGCAGGCACTGAAGCTTTCTTT	CASSPRRAGTEAFF
TRBD1	TRBV6-1	few	TRBJ1-1	TGTGCCAGCAGTCGTACAACAGGGGGAGGGATTGAAGCTTTCTTT	CASSRTTGGGIEAFF
NA	TRBV15	few	TRBJ2-3	TGTGCCACACAGCGGTCCACAGATACGCAGTATTTT	CATQRSTDTQYF
TRBD2	TRBV4-2	few	TRBJ2-1	TGTGCCAGCAGCCAAGTTCCTAGCGGGGAAGATGAGCAGTTCTTC	CASSQVPSGEDEQFF
TRBD2	TRBV20-1	few	TRBJ2-5	TGCAGTGCTAGTCTTCTAGCGGGACCTCAAGAGACCCAGTACTTC	CSASLLAGPQETQYF
TRBD1	TRBV6-1	few	TRBJ1-2	TGTGCCAGCAGTGGACCCACAGGGGACGGCTACACCTTC	CASSGPTGDGYTF
TRBD2	TRBV4-3	many	TRBJ2-3	TGCGCCAGCAGCCTATCTAGCGGAAGCACAGATACGCAGTATTTT	CASSLSSGSTDTQYF
NA	TRBV15	few	TRBJ2-7	TGTGCCACCAGAGCCGGGACAACCCCCTACGAGCAGTACTTC	CATRAGTTPYEQYF
TRBD1	TRBV6-1	many	TRBJ1-6	TGTGCCAGCAACCGACAGGGAAATTCACCCCTCCACTTT	CASNRQGNSPLHF
TRBD2	TRBV12-3/TRBV12-4	few	TRBJ2-1	TGTGCCAGCAGTTACCTAGGACTAGCGGACCTATACAATGAGCAGTTCTTC	CASSYLGLADLYNEQFF
TRBD1	TRBV20-1	few	TRBJ2-7	TGCAGTGCTATTCGTGGGACAGGGGACCACGAGCAGTACTTC	CSAIRGTGDHEQYF
NA	TRBV20-1	few	TRBJ2-5	TGCAGTGCCCCGGGAAGGGGTCGGGAGACCCAGTACTTC	CSAPGRGRETQYF
NA	TRBV6-1	many	TRBJ1-1	TGTGCCAGCAGGCCAGGAATTTCCATGAACACTGAAGCTTTCTTT	CASRPGISMNTEAFF
NA	TRBV6-2/TRBV6-3	few	TRBJ2-6	TGTGCCAGCAGCCCTCAGGGGGGAGTCCTGACTTTC	CASSPQGGVLTF
NA	TRBV5-5	NA	TRBJ2-4	TGTGCCAGCAGCTTGGAAGGCGGCGGGACGGGGAACATTCAGTACTTC	CASSLEGGGTGNIQYF
TRBD2	TRBV6-1	few	TRBJ2-2	TGTGCCAGCATAGCGGGGGGGCCGGGGGTCGGGGAGCTGTTTTTT	CASIAGGPGVGELFF
TRBD2	TRBV7-9	NA	TRBJ2-3	TGTGCCAGCTCCGGGACTACCTCCACAGATACGCAGTATTTT	CASSGTTSTDTQYF
NA	TRBV29-1	NA	TRBJ2-7	TGCAGCGTTGGGAGGGATACCTACGAGCAGTACTTC	CSVGRDTYEQYF
NA	TRBV5-1	few	TRBJ2-3	TGCGCCAGCAGCCCAACTCCGCAGCGGCTCACAGATACGCAGTATTTT	CASSPTPQRLTDTQYF
NA	TRBV27	NA	TRBJ2-7	TGTGCCAGCAGTTTAGGCAGGGTAGCCGAGCAGTACTTC	CASSLGRVAEQYF
NA	TRBV29-1	few	TRBJ2-3	TGCAGCGTTCTTGGCGGGTCAGATACGCAGTATTTT	CSVLGGSDTQYF